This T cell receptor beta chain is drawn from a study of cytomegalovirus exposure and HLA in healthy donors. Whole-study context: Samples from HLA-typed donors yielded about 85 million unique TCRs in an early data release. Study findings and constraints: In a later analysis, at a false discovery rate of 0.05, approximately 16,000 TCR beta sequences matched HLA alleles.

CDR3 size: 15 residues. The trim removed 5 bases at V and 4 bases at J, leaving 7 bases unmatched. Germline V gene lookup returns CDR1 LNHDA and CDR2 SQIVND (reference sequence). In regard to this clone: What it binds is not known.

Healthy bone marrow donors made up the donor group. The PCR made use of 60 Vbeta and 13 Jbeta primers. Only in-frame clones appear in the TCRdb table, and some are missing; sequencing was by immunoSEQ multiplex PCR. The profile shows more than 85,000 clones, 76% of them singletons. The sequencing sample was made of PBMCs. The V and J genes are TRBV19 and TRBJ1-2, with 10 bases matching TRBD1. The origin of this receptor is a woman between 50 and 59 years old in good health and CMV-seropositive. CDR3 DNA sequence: TGTGCCAGTAGTTCTCCGGGACAGGGGTCCTATGGCTACACCTTC. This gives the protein CASSSPGQGSYGYTF.